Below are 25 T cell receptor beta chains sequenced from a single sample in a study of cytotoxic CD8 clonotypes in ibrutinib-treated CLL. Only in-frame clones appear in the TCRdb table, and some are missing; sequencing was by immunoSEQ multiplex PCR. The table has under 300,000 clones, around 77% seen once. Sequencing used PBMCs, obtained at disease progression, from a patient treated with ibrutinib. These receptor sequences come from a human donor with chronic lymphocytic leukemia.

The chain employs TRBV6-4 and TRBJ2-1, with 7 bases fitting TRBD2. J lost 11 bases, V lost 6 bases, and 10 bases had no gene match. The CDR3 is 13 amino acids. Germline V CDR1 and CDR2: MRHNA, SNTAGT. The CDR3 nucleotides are TGTGCCAGCAGCCCCCGCACTAGCGATCAGCAGTTCTTC. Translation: CASSPRTSDQQFF.

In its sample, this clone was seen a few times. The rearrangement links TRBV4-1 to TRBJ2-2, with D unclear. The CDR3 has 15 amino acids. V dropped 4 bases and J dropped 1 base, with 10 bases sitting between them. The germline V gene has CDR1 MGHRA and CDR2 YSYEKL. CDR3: CASSLVQKNTGELFF. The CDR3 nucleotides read TGCGCCAGCAGCCTAGTCCAGAAGAACACCGGGGAGCTGTTTTTT.

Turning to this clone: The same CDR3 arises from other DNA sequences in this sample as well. The CDR3 here is CASTRLGTQYF. In DNA, the CDR3 is TGTGCCAGCACCAGATTAGGGACCCAGTACTTC. The chain employs TRBV6-5 and TRBJ2-5; D not certain. V lost 7 bases and J 7 bases, leaving 10 bases between the germline ends. The CDR3 consists of 11 residues. In germline, CDR1 is MNHEY, CDR2 SVGAGI.

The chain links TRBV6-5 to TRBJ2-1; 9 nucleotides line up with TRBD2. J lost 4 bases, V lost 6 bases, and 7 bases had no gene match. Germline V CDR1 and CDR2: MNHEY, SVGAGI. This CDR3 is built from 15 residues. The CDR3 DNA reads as TGTGCCAGCAGCCGCCTTAGCGGGAGTTACAATGAGCAGTTCTTC. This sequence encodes CASSRLSGSYNEQFF.

The CDR3 coding sequence is TGTGCCAGCAGCTCCCCAAGCGGGGGATACCAAGAGACCCAGTACTTC. Protein sequence: CASSSPSGGYQETQYF. The J gene is TRBJ2-5, the V gene TRBV7-6; 8 bases agree with TRBD2. The trim removed 4 bases at V and 0 bases at J, leaving 7 bases unmatched. The CDR3 has 16 residues. Per the germline V gene, CDR1 is SGHVS and CDR2 is FNYEAQ.

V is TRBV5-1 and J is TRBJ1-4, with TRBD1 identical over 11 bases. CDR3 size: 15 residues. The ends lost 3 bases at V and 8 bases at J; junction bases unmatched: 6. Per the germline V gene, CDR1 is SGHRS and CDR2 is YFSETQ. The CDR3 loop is CASSYLGTGGEKLFF. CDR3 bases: TGCGCCAGCAGCTACCTCGGGACAGGGGGAGAAAAACTGTTTTTT. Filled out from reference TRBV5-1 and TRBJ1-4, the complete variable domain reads KAGVTQTPRYLIKTRGQQVTLSCSPISGHRSVSWYQQTPGQGLQFLFEYFSETQRNKGNFPGRFSGRQFSNSRSEMNVSTLELGDSALYLCASSYLGTGGEKLFFGSGTQLSVL.

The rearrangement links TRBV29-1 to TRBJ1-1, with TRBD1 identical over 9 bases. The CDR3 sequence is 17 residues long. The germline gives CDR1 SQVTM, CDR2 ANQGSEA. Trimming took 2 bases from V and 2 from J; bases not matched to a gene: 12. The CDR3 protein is CSVERGKRTGVNTEAFF. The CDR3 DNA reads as TGCAGCGTTGAAAGAGGGAAGCGGACAGGGGTTAACACTGAAGCTTTCTTT.

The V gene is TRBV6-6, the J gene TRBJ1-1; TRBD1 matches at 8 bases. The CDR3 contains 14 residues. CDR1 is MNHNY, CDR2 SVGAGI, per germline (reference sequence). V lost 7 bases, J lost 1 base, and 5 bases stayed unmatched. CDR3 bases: TGTGCCAGCAAACGACAGGGGACGAACACTGAAGCTTTCTTT. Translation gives CASKRQGTNTEAFF.

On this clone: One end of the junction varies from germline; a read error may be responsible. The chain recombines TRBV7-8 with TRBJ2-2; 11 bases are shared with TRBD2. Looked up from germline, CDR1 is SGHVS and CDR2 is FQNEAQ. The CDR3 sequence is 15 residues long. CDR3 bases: TGTGCCAGCAGATTAGCGGGGGGGCCTGTTGGGGAGCTGTTTTTT. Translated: CASRLAGGPVGELFF.

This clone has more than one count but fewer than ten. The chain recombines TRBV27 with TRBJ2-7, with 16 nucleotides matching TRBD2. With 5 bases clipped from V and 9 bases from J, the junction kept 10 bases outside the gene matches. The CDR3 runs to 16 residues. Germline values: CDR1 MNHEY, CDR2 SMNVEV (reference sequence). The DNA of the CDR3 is TGTGCCAGCAGTCTGTACGGGACTAGCGGGGGGGACGGGCAGTACTTC. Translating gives CASSLYGTSGGDGQYF.

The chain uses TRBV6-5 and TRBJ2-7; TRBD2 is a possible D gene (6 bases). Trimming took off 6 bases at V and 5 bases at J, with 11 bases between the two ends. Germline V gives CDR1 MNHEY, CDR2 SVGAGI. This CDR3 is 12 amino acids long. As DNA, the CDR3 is TGTGCCAGCAGGTCCCGGAGGGACGAGCAGTACTTC. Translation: CASRSRRDEQYF.

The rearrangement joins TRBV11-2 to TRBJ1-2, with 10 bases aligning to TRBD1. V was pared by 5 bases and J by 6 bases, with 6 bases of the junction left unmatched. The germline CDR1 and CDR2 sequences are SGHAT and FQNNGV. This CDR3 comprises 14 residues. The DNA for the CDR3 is TGTGCCAGCAGCCTGGGGACAGGGGTCAATGGCTACACCTTC. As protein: CASSLGTGVNGYTF.

The CDR3 region has the DNA TGTGCCAGCAGCCCGCACGGGACGGTTGAAAAACTGTTTTTT. As protein: CASSPHGTVEKLFF. V is TRBV9 and J is TRBJ1-4; D might be TRBD1 (5 bases). Germline CDR1 is SGDLS and CDR2 is YYNGEE. The CDR3 runs 14 residues. The ends were cut back, 4 bases at V and 7 bases at J, with 14 bases in the middle.

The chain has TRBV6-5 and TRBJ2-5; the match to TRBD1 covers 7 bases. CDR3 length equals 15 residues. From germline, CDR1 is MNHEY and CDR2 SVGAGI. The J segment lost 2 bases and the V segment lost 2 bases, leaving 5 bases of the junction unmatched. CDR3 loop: CASSYDSTGQETQYF. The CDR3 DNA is TGTGCCAGCAGTTACGACTCGACAGGGCAAGAGACCCAGTACTTC.

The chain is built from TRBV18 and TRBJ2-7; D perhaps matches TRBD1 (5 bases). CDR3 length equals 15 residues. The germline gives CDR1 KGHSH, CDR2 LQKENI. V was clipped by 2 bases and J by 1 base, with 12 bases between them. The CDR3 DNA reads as TGTGCCAGCTCACCAAGAACAGGACCATCCTACGAGCAGTACTTC. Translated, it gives CASSPRTGPSYEQYF.

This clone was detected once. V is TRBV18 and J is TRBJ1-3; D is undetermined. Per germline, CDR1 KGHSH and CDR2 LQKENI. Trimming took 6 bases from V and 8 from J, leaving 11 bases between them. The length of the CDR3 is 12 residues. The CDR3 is CASSPSWDTIYF. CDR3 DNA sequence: TGTGCCAGCTCGCCAAGCTGGGACACCATATATTTT. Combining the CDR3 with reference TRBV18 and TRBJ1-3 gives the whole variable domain NAGVMQNPRHLVRRRGQEARLRCSPMKGHSHVYWYRQLPEEGLKFMVYLQKENIIDESGMPKERFSAEFPKEGPSILRIQQVVRGDSAAYFCASSPSWDTIYFGEGSWLTVV.

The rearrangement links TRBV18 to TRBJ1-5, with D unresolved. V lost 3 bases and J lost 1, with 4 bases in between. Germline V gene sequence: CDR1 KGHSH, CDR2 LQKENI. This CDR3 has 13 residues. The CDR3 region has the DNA TGTGCCAGCTCACCTCTAAGCAATCAGCCCCAGCATTTT. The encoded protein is CASSPLSNQPQHF.

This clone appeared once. CDR3 loop: CASSLAPGRGNYGYTF. As DNA, the CDR3 is TGTGCCAGCAGCTTGGCCCCCGGCAGGGGTAACTATGGCTACACCTTC. The genes are TRBV5-6 and TRBJ1-2, with D maybe TRBD1 (6 bases). Between the trimmed V and J ends, which lost 0 bases and 1 base, there was a span of 13 bases. Germline V gives CDR1 SGHDT, CDR2 YYEEEE. The CDR3 sequence is 16 residues long. Based on the CDR3 plus reference TRBV5-6 and TRBJ1-2, the full variable domain is DAGVTQSPTHLIKTRGQQVTLRCSPKSGHDTVSWYQQALGQGPQFIFQYYEEEERQRGNFPDRFSGHQFPNYSSELNVNALLLGDSALYLCASSLAPGRGNYGYTFGSGTRLTVV.

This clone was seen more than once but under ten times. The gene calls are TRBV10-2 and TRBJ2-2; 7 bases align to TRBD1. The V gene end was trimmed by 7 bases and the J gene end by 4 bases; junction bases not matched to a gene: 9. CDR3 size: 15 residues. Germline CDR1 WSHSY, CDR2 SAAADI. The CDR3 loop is CASKRQGPPTGELFF. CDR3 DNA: TGCGCCAGCAAAAGACAGGGTCCCCCCACCGGGGAGCTGTTTTTT.

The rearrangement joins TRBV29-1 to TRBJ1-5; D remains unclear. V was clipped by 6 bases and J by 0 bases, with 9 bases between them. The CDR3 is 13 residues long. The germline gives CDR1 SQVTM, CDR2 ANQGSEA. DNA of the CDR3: TGCAGCGTCGCTGTAAGTAGCAATCAGCCCCAGCATTTT. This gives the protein CSVAVSSNQPQHF.

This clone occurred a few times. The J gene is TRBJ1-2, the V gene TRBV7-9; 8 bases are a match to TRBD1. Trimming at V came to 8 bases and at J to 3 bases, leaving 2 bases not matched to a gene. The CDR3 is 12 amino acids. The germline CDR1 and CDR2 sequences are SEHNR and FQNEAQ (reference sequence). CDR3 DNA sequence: TGTGCCAGCCAGGGGGCCGACTATGGCTACACCTTC. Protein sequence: CASQGADYGYTF.

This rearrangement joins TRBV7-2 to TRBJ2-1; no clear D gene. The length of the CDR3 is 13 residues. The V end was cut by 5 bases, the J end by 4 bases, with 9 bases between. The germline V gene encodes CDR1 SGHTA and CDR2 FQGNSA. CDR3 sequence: CASSPSTYNEQFF. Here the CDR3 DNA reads TGTGCCAGCAGCCCCTCGACTTACAATGAGCAGTTCTTC.

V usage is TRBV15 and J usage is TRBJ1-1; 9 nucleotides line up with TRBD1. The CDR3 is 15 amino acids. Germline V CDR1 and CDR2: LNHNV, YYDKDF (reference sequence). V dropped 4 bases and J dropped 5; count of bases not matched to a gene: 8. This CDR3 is CATSIQGQGITEAFF. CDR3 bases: TGTGCCACCAGCATTCAAGGACAGGGGATTACTGAAGCTTTCTTT.

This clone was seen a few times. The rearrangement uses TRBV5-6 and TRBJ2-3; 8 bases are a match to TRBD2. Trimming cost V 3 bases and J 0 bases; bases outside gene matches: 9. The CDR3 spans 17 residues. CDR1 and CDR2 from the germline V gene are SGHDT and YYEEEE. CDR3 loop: CASSSGTSGASTDTQYF. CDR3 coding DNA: TGTGCCAGCAGCTCGGGGACTAGTGGAGCGAGCACAGATACGCAGTATTTT.

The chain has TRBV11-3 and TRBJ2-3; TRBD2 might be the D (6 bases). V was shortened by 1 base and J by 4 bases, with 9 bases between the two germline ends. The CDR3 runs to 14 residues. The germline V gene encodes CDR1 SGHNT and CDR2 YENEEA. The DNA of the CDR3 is TGTGCCAGCAGCTTAGCTAGCGATCCAGATACGCAGTATTTT. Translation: CASSLASDPDTQYF.